The 6 T cell receptor beta chains below come from one sample, sequenced in a study of T cell responses to AZD1222 COVID-19 vaccine. Repertoires were generated with immunoSEQ multiplex PCR, while TCRdb's copy carries only in-frame clones and drops some. The table lists about 74,000 clones, 91% of them singletons, with about 8% in the top ten. The sequencing used peripheral blood, collected 28 days after the second AZD1222 dose. The receptors were gathered from an adult who received the AZD1222 COVID-19 vaccine.

V gene TRBV6-5 combines with J gene TRBJ2-7; no clear D. Trimming shortened V by 7 bases and J by 0 bases, and 10 bases separated the two germline ends. The CDR3 has 13 amino acids. The germline V gene has CDR1 MNHEY and CDR2 SVGAGI. CDR3 DNA: TGTGCCAGCATAGTTCCCCTCTCCTACGAGCAGTACTTC. This gives the protein CASIVPLSYEQYF.

The V call is TRBV5-1, the J call TRBJ2-2; 7 bases are a match to TRBD2. This CDR3 comprises 16 residues. Germline CDR1 reads SGHRS; CDR2 reads YFSETQ. V shed 0 bases and J 3 bases; nucleotides not matched to a gene: 5. The CDR3 region has the DNA TGCGCCAGCAGCTTGGTGCGGGAGAGCGACACCGGGGAGCTGTTTTTT. It specifies CASSLVRESDTGELFF.

The chain links TRBV28 to TRBJ1-1; D ambiguous. The CDR3 is made up of 14 amino acids. The germline V gene encodes CDR1 MDHEN and CDR2 SYDVKM. Trimming stripped 2 bases from V and 3 bases from J, with 10 bases between. The CDR3 bases are TGTGCCAGCAGTTTAGCCCCACGGCACACTGAAGCTTTCTTT. The encoded protein is CASSLAPRHTEAFF.

The V and J genes are TRBV7-2 and TRBJ2-1, with TRBD2 matching 8 bases. The CDR3 totals 16 residues. The germline gives CDR1 SGHTA, CDR2 FQGNSA. Trimming took 4 bases from V and 4 from J; bases not matched to a gene: 9. CDR3 region: CASSSSLAGFYNEQFF. The CDR3 bases are TGTGCCAGCAGCTCGTCTCTAGCGGGTTTTTACAATGAGCAGTTCTTC.

The chain combines TRBV7-3 with TRBJ2-3; TRBD1 or TRBD2 may be the D gene (5 bases each). V was trimmed by 7 bases and J by 6 bases, leaving 17 bases between them. The CDR3 extends over 14 amino acids. CDR1 and CDR2 (germline): SGHTA, FQGTGA. CDR3 sequence (DNA): TGTGCCAGCAATAGAGGGGCTATATCGGATACGCAGTATTTT. This gives the protein CASNRGAISDTQYF.

The J gene is TRBJ2-5, the V gene TRBV19, with D tentatively TRBD1 or TRBD2 (5 bases each). There are 16 residues in the CDR3. Germline V gives CDR1 LNHDA, CDR2 SQIVND (reference sequence). V dropped 5 bases and J dropped 4 bases, with 20 bases sitting between them. The CDR3 here is CASSPYDPGRGETQYF. The CDR3 DNA reads TGTGCCAGTAGTCCCTACGACCCGGGACGGGGAGAGACCCAGTACTTC.